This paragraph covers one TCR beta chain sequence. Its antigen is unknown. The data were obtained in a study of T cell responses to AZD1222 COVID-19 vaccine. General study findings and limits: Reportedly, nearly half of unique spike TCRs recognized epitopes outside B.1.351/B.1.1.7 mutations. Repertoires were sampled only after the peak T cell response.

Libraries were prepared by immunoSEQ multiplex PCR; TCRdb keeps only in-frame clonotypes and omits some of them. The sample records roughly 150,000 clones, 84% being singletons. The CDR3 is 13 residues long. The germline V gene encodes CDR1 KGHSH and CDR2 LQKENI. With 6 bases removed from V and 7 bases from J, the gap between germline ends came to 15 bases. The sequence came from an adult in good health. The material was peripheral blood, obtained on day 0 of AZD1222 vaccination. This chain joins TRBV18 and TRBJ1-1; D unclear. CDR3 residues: CASSPRALGEAFF. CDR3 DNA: TGTGCCAGCTCGCCAAGGGCTCTAGGTGAAGCTTTCTTT.